Listed below are T cell receptor beta chains from one sample, sequenced in a study of blood T cell repertoires in COVID-19. The protocol was immunoSEQ multiplex PCR, while the TCRdb copy is restricted to in-frame clones and leaves out a portion. The top ten hold roughly 27% of the sample, which has roughly 60,000 clones, 78% seen once. The sample was peripheral blood. These receptors all come from a human donor in a cohort sampled during active COVID-19. The CDR3 runs from the conserved cysteine through the conserved F or W. The D gene is left open where the match is weak. The size field is filled for only some rows; it gives once, few, many or a size class.

length	D	V	size	J	CDR3	DNA
14	NA	TRBV4-2	NA	TRBJ1-4	CASSQETVSGKLFF	TGTGCCAGCAGCCAAGAGACTGTCTCCGGAAAACTGTTTTTT
13	NA	TRBV7-2	NA	TRBJ2-5	CASSFSVSETQYF	TGTGCCAGCAGCTTTTCGGTGAGCGAGACCCAGTACTTC
16	NA	TRBV4-3	NA	TRBJ1-2	CASSQESRAGAYGYTF	TGCGCCAGCAGCCAAGAGTCCAGGGCGGGGGCCTATGGCTACACCTTC
14	TRBD1	TRBV30	few	TRBJ2-2	CAGGQGASTGELFF	TGTGCGGGGGGACAGGGGGCGTCCACCGGGGAGCTGTTTTTT
11	NA	TRBV3-1/TRBV3-2	many	TRBJ2-1	CASSQSEEQFF	TGTGCCAGCAGCCAGTCGGAGGAGCAGTTCTTC
15	TRBD1	TRBV2	NA	TRBJ1-5	CASRDRAGSNQPQHF	TGTGCCAGCAGGGACAGGGCCGGGAGCAATCAGCCCCAGCATTTT
16	TRBD2	TRBV6-1	once	TRBJ2-7	CASSEASGTRSYEQYF	TGTGCCAGCAGTGAAGCCTCCGGGACTAGGTCCTACGAGCAGTACTTC
14	NA	TRBV9	NA	TRBJ2-2	CASRSTGNTGELFF	TGTGCCAGCAGGTCGACAGGGAACACCGGGGAGCTGTTTTTT
14	NA	TRBV7-9	NA	TRBJ1-2	CASSLGRANYGYTF	TGTGCCAGCAGCTTGGGCAGGGCTAACTATGGCTACACCTTC
11	TRBD2	TRBV2	NA	TRBJ2-1	CASSDLAGVFF	TGTGCCAGCAGTGACCTAGCGGGAGTGTTCTTC